A single sample is the source of the 16 T cell receptor beta chains below, sequenced in a study of CD8 T cells in ankylosing spondylitis. Using its own MiXCR run on the 5' RACE reads, TCRdb lists one record per CDR3 protein. The sample has over 150,000 distinct CDR3 sequences; 9.5% to 15% are singletons. Sequenced sample: blood, either unsorted or a sorted T cell fraction (not recorded which). The receptors originated from a male donor with ankylosing spondylitis or in good health (not recorded which).

This clonotype was counted a few times. This sequence joins TRBV7-8 and TRBJ2-7, with unresolved D. There are 13 residues in the CDR3. Germline CDR1 SGHVS, CDR2 FQNEAQ. With 3 bases removed from V and 2 bases from J, the gap between germline ends came to 8 bases. The CDR3, as DNA: TGTGCCAGCAGCTTTTCTCCGACCTACGAGCAGTACTTC. Translated: CASSFSPTYEQYF.

The rearrangement joins TRBV27 to TRBJ1-6; 9 positions match TRBD1. Germline V gene lookup returns CDR1 MNHEY and CDR2 SMNVEV (reference sequence). The CDR3 totals 14 residues. Trimming removed 6 bases from V and 8 bases from J; junction bases left unmatched: 5. CDR3 in amino acids: CASRGTGRDSPLHF. CDR3 nucleotides: TGTGCCAGCAGGGGGACAGGGAGAGATTCACCCCTCCACTTT.

The chain combines TRBV5-5 with TRBJ1-4, with 8 bases lining up with TRBD1. The trim removed 2 bases at V and 1 base at J, leaving 1 base unmatched. The CDR3 contains 15 residues. Germline assignment: CDR1 SGHKS and CDR2 YYEKEE (reference sequence). The CDR3 here is CASSFGTGTNEKLFF. The DNA of the CDR3 is TGTGCCAGCAGCTTTGGGACAGGAACTAATGAAAAACTGTTTTTT.

This clonotype was counted a few times. The chain uses TRBV5-6 and TRBJ2-1, with TRBD2 matching over 8 bases. The V gene end was trimmed by 1 base and the J gene end by 4 bases; junction bases not matched to a gene: 4. Germline values: CDR1 SGHDT, CDR2 YYEEEE. The CDR3 is made up of 15 amino acids. CDR3 nucleotides: TGTGCCAGCAGCTTGATGCGGGGGGCTTACAATGAGCAGTTCTTC. It yields the protein CASSLMRGAYNEQFF.

This clonotype was counted a single time. The chain carries TRBV19 and TRBJ1-1, with D possibly TRBD1 on 6 matching bases. The CDR3 extends over 16 amino acids. Germline assignment: CDR1 LNHDA and CDR2 SQIVND (reference sequence). Trimming removed 0 bases at V and 1 base at J, with 12 bases between. The CDR3 nucleotides are TGTGCCAGTAGTATAGATATTGGGGGCCCGAACACTGAAGCTTTCTTT. It translates to CASSIDIGGPNTEAFF.

This clonotype was detected ten times or more. The chain recombines TRBV27 with TRBJ1-1; D might be TRBD1 (5 bases). Germline-derived CDR1 and CDR2 are MNHEY and SMNVEV (reference sequence). V lost 2 bases and J 4 bases, leaving 11 bases between the germline ends. This CDR3 is 14 amino acids long. The CDR3 loop is CASSLDSGGTEAFF. CDR3 DNA sequence: TGTGCCAGCAGTTTAGACAGCGGTGGCACTGAAGCTTTCTTT.

This clonotype was observed a handful of times. CDR3 sequence reads: CASSLTLPNTEAFF. The CDR3 region has the DNA TGTGCCAGCAGTTTAACCCTTCCGAACACTGAAGCTTTCTTT. The chain links TRBV12-3 or TRBV12-4 to TRBJ1-1; D call uncertain. V lost 2 bases to trimming and J lost 1 base, with 8 bases between them. The CDR3 runs 14 residues.

The CDR3 is CASSQVDRGNTDTQYF. The CDR3 DNA reads TGCGCCAGCAGCCAAGTGGACAGGGGAAATACAGATACGCAGTATTTT. V is TRBV4-1 and J is TRBJ2-3; TRBD1 matches 9 bases. J lost 3 bases, V lost 1 base, and 5 bases had no gene match. Germline CDR1 is MGHRA and CDR2 is YSYEKL. This CDR3 contains 16 residues.

This chain links TRBV6-5 with TRBJ2-5, with D tentatively TRBD2 (6 bases). V was trimmed by 2 bases and J by 4 bases, leaving 17 bases between them. The length of the CDR3 is 16 residues. CDR1 is MNHEY and CDR2 is SVGAGI in the germline V gene. The CDR3 nucleotides are TGTGCCAGCAGTTACGGGGCGGGTCAGGGAGGAGAGACCCAGTACTTC. Translating it yields CASSYGAGQGGETQYF.

This clonotype was recorded many times. V and J are TRBV12-3 or TRBV12-4 and TRBJ2-1; D perhaps matches TRBD2 (7 bases). V was shortened by 3 bases and J by 5 bases, with 14 bases between the two germline ends. The CDR3 contains 15 residues. The CDR3 region has the DNA TGTGCCAGCAGTTTGGGAGGGGGGTCTCACAATGAGCAGTTCTTC. This codes for CASSLGGGSHNEQFF.

This clonotype showed up just a few times. The gene calls are TRBV5-1 and TRBJ2-2, with D maybe TRBD2 (6 bases). The CDR3 has 14 amino acids. Germline V gives CDR1 SGHRS, CDR2 YFSETQ. V lost 6 bases and J lost 1, with 10 bases in between. The CDR3 nucleotides read TGCGCCAGCACCGGCGGGATGAACACCGGGGAGCTGTTTTTT. Translated: CASTGGMNTGELFF.

This clonotype was counted between two and nine times. The chain joins TRBV6-5 to TRBJ2-7, with 13 positions matching TRBD2. The length of the CDR3 is 15 residues. CDR1 MNHEY and CDR2 SVGAGI come from the germline V gene. Unmatched junction bases numbered 2, after V lost 2 bases and J lost 4 bases. The CDR3 spells CASSYALAGGYEQYF. The CDR3 coding sequence is TGTGCCAGCAGTTACGCACTAGCGGGAGGGTACGAGCAGTACTTC.

Ten or more counts support this clonotype. This rearrangement joins TRBV20-1 to TRBJ1-6; 9 bases are shared with TRBD1. There are 14 residues in the CDR3. J lost 7 bases, V lost 1 base, and 2 bases had no gene match. The germline V gene has CDR1 DFQATT and CDR2 SNEGSKA (reference sequence). The CDR3 nucleotides read TGCAGTGCTAGAGGGGACAGGGAAAATTCACCCCTCCACTTT. Its protein is CSARGDRENSPLHF.

This clonotype occurred a few times. The chain recombines TRBV7-9 with TRBJ2-7, with a weak D call TRBD1 (6 bases). The CDR3 sequence is 14 residues long. Trimming took 5 bases from V and 2 from J, leaving 13 bases between them. The germline V gene has CDR1 SEHNR and CDR2 FQNEAQ (reference sequence). The CDR3 sequence is CASSLDRSAYEQYF. The CDR3 coding sequence is TGTGCCAGCAGCCTCGACAGGTCGGCCTACGAGCAGTACTTC.

This clonotype has ten or more counts. The J gene is TRBJ2-3, the V gene TRBV15; D possibly corresponds to TRBD2 (6 bases). The CDR3 has 16 residues. Germline CDR1 and CDR2: LNHNV and YYDKDF (reference sequence). Trimming removed 2 bases at V and 2 bases at J, with 14 bases between. The CDR3 is CATSRPNGTVTDTQYF. CDR3 nucleotides: TGTGCCACCAGCAGACCTAATGGGACTGTCACAGATACGCAGTATTTT.

In this sample, this clonotype turned up many times. This chain links TRBV6-4 with TRBJ2-3; 10 bases fit TRBD1. The V gene's germline CDR1 is MRHNA and CDR2 SNTAGT. Trimming removed 2 bases from V and 1 base from J; junction bases left unmatched: 0. This CDR3 is 15 amino acids long. CDR3 DNA: TGTGCCAGCAGTGACGGGACAGGGGGCACAGATACGCAGTATTTT. Translating it yields CASSDGTGGTDTQYF.